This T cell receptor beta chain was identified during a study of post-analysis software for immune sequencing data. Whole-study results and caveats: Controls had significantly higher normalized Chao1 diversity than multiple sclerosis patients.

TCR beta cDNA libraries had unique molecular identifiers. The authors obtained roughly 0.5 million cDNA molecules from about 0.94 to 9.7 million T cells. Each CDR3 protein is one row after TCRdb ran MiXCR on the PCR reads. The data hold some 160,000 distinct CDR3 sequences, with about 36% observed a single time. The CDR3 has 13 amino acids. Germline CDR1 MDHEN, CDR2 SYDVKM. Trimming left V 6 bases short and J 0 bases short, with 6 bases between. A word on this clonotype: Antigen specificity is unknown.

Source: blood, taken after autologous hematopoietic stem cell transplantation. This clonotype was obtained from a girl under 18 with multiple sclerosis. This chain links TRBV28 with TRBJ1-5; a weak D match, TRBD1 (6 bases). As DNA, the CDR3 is TGTGCCAGCAGCAGGGGTAGCAATCAGCCCCAGCATTTT. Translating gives CASSRGSNQPQHF.